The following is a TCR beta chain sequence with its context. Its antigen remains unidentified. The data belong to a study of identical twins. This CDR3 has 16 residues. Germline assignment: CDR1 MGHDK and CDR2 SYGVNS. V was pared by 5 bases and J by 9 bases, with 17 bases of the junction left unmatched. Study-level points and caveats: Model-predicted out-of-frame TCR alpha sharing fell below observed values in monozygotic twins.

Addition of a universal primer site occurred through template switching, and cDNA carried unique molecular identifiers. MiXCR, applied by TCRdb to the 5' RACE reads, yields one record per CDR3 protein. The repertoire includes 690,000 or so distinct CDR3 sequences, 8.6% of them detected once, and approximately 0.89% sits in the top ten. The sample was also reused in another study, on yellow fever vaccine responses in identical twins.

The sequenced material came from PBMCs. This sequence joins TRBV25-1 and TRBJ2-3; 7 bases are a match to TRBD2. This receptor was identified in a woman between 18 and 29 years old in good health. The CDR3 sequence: CASSRAASGPHRTQYF. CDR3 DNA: TGTGCCAGCAGTCGTGCGGCTAGCGGTCCTCACCGGACGCAGTATTTT.